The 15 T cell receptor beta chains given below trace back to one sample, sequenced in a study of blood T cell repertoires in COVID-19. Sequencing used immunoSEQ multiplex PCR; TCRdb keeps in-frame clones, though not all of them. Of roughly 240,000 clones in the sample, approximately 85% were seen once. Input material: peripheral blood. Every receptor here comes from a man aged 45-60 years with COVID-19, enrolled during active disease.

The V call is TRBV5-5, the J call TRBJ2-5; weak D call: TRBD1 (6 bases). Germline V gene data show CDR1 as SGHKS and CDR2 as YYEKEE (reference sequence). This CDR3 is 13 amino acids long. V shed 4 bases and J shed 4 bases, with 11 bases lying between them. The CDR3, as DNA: TGTGCCAGCAGCCCCGCCAGGGGAGAGACCCAGTACTTC. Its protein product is CASSPARGETQYF.

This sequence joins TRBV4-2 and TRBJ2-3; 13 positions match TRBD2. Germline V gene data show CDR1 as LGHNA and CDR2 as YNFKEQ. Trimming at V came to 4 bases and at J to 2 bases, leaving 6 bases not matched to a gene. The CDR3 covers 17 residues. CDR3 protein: CASSLRTSGGNTDTQYF. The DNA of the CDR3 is TGTGCCAGCAGCCTCAGGACTAGCGGGGGCAACACAGATACGCAGTATTTT.

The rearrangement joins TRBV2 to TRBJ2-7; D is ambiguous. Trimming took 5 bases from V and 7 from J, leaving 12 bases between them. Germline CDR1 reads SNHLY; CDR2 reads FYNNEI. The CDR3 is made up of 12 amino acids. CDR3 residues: CASSWNPGEQYF. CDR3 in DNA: TGTGCCAGCAGTTGGAACCCCGGGGAGCAGTACTTC.

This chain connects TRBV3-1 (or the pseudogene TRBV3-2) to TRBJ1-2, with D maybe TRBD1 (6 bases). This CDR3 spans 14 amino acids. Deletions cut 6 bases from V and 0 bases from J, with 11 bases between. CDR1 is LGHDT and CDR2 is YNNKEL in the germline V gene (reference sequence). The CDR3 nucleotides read TGTGCCAGCAGTACAGGGTATACTAACTATGGCTACACCTTC. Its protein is CASSTGYTNYGYTF.

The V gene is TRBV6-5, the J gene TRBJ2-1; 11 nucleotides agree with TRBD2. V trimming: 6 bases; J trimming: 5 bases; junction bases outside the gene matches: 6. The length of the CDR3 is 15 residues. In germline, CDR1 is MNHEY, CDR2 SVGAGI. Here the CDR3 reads CASRLAGGPHNEQFF. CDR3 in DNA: TGTGCCAGCAGGCTAGCGGGGGGTCCCCACAATGAGCAGTTCTTC.

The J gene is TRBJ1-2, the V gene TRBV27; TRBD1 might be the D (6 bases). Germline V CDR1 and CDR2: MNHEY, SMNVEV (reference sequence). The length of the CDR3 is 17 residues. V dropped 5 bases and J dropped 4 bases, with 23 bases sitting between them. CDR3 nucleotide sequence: TGTGCCAGCAGTCTCTCCCCGACAGGCTTAGCCAGCTATGGCTACACCTTC. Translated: CASSLSPTGLASYGYTF.

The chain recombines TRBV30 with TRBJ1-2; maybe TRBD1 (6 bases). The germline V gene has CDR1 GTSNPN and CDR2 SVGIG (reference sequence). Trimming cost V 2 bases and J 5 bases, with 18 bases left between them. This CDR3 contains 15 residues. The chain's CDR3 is CAWSKAGAGDYGYTF. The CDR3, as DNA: TGTGCCTGGAGTAAGGCAGGGGCAGGAGATTATGGCTACACCTTC.

CDR3 DNA sequence: TGTGCCAGCAGTCTCGATATGGTCGGAGCTTTCTTT. Translation: CASSLDMVGAFF. This chain joins TRBV6-2 or TRBV6-3 and TRBJ1-1, with D unclear. Germline assignment: CDR1 MNHEY and CDR2 SVGEGT. The CDR3 is 12 amino acids. Trimming removed 5 bases at V and 10 bases at J, with 14 bases between.

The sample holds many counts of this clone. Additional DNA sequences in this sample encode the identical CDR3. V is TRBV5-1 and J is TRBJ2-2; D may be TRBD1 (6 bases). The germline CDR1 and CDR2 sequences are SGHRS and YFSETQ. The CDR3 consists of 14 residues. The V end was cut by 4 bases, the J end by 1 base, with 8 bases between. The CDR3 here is CASSTGQNTGELFF. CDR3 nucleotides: TGCGCCAGCAGCACGGGACAGAACACCGGGGAGCTGTTTTTT. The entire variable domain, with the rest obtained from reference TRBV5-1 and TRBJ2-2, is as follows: KAGVTQTPRYLIKTRGQQVTLSCSPISGHRSVSWYQQTPGQGLQFLFEYFSETQRNKGNFPGRFSGRQFSNSRSEMNVSTLELGDSALYLCASSTGQNTGELFFGEGSRLTVL.

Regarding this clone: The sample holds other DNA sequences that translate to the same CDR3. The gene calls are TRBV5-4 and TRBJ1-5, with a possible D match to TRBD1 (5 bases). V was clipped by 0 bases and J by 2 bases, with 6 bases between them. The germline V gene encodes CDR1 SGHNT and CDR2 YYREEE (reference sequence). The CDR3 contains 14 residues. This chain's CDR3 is CASSLEGGNQPQHF. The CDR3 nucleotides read TGTGCCAGCAGCTTGGAAGGGGGCAATCAGCCCCAGCATTTT. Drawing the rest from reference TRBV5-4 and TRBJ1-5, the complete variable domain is ETGVTQSPTHLIKTRGQQVTLRCSSQSGHNTVSWYQQALGQGPQFIFQYYREEENGRGNFPPRFSGLQFPNYSSELNVNALELDDSALYLCASSLEGGNQPQHFGDGTRLSIL.

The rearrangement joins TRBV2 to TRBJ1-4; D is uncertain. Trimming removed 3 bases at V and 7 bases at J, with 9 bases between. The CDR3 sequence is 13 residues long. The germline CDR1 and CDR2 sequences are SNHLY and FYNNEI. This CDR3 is CASSDPPVEKLFF. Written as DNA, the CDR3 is TGTGCCAGCAGTGACCCACCAGTTGAAAAACTGTTTTTT.

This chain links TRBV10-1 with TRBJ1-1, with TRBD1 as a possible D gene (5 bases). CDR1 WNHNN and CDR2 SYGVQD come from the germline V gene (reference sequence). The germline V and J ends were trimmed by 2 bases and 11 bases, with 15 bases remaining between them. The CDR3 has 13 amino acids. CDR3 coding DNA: TGCGCCAGCAGTGAGATATTAGGGGAATTGGCTTTCTTT. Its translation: CASSEILGELAFF.

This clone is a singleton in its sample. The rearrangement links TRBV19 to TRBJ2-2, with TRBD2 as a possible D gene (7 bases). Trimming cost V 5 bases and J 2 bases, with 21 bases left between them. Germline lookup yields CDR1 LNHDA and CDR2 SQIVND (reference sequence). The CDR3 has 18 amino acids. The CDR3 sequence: CASSGGLAATPNTGELFF. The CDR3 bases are TGTGCCAGTAGTGGGGGGCTAGCGGCGACTCCTAACACCGGGGAGCTGTTTTTT.

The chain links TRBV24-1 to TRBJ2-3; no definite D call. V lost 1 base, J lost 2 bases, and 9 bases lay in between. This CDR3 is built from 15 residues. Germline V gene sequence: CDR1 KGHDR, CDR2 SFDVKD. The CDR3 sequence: CATSDFGGNTDTQYF. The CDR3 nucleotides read TGTGCCACCAGTGATTTCGGCGGAAACACAGATACGCAGTATTTT.

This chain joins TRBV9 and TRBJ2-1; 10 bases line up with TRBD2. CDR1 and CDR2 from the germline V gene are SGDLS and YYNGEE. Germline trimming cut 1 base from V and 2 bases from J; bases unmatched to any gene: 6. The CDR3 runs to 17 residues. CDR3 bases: TGTGCCAGCAGCGTATTCGGGACTAGCGACCCCTACAATGAGCAGTTCTTC. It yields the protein CASSVFGTSDPYNEQFF.